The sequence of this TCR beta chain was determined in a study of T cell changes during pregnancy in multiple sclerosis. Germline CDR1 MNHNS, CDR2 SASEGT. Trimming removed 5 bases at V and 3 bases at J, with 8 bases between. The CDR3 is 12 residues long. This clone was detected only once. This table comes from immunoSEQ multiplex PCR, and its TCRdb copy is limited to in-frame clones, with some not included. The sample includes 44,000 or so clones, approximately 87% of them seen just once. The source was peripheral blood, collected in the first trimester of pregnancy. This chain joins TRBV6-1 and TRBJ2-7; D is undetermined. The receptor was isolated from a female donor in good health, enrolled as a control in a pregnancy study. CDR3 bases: TGTGCCAGCAGTCCGAGTTACTACGAGCAGTACTTC. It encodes CASSPSYYEQYF.